The clone carrying this T cell receptor beta chain showed up just a few times. The data stem from a study of blood T cell repertoires in COVID-19. Whole-study context: Nucleic acid was either cDNA or gDNA, and it came from T cells, B-cell-depleted T cells, or PBMCs.

In the authors' workflow: The authors estimated nucleated cell counts from reference gene primer amplification. TCRdb keeps only in-frame clones here, not all; method: immunoSEQ multiplex PCR. D and trimming come from the DNA, and the V and J calls and clone size come from that table. The sample yields fewer than 150,000 clones, roughly 90% seen once. Trimming left V 4 bases short and J 4 bases short, with 17 bases between. Germline CDR1 SGHRS, CDR2 YFSETQ. The CDR3 loop spans 16 amino acids. Material for sequencing was peripheral blood. The sequence derives from a man aged 50 or older with active or convalescent COVID-19. V and J are TRBV5-1 and TRBJ2-2, with D possibly matching TRBD1 (7 bases). In nucleotides, the CDR3 is TGCGCCAGCAGCCTCCTCGCCAGGGGGGTCACCGGGGAGCTGTTTTTT. Translated, it gives CASSLLARGVTGELFF.